These 6 T cell receptor beta chains were all obtained from the same sample, sequenced in a study of T cell responses to AZD1222 COVID-19 vaccine. Measured with immunoSEQ multiplex PCR; TCRdb has only the in-frame clones, and not every one. The sample has 90,000 to 120,000 clones; 87% are singletons. The starting material was peripheral blood, obtained 28 days after the second AZD1222 dose. The receptors here all came from an adult who received the AZD1222 COVID-19 vaccine.

CDR3 amino acids: CASSQDFGAVREQYF. CDR3 nucleotides: TGTGCCAGCAGCCAAGACTTCGGGGCAGTACGCGAGCAGTACTTC. The rearrangement uses TRBV14 and TRBJ2-7; D possibly matches TRBD1 or TRBD2 (5 bases each). Germline V gene sequence: CDR1 SGHDN, CDR2 FVKESK. V lost 0 bases and J lost 6, with 15 bases in between. This CDR3 has 15 amino acids. The full variable domain, its missing parts supplied by reference TRBV14 and TRBJ2-7, is EAGVTQFPSHSVIEKGQTVTLRCDPISGHDNLYWYRRVMGKEIKFLLHFVKESKQDESGMPNNRFLAERTGGTYSTLKVQPAELEDSGVYFCASSQDFGAVREQYFGPGTRLTVT.

This chain links TRBV19 with TRBJ2-3; D could derive from TRBD1 or TRBD2 (5 bases each). The germline V gene encodes CDR1 LNHDA and CDR2 SQIVND (reference sequence). This CDR3 is 16 amino acids long. V was shortened by 0 bases and J by 1 base, with 11 bases between the two germline ends. The CDR3 spells CASSIELGVGTDTQYF. As DNA, the CDR3 is TGTGCCAGTAGTATAGAGTTGGGGGTTGGCACAGATACGCAGTATTTT.

This clone was recorded only once. The gene calls are TRBV6-5 and TRBJ1-4; D uncertain. The CDR3 covers 14 residues. Deletions cut 6 bases from V and 8 bases from J, with 16 bases between. CDR1 and CDR2 from the germline V gene are MNHEY and SVGAGI. The DNA for the CDR3 is TGTGCCAGCAGCCGAATATCGGCCGGGGAAAAACTGTTTTTT. This gives the protein CASSRISAGEKLFF.

V usage is TRBV5-1 and J usage is TRBJ2-1; 9 bases match TRBD2. CDR1 is SGHRS and CDR2 is YFSETQ in the germline V gene. The CDR3 spans 17 residues. J gave up 4 bases and V 4 bases, and 12 bases lay outside the gene matches. CDR3 sequence: CASSTGGSGGMYNEQFF. The CDR3 DNA reads TGCGCCAGCAGCACTGGGGGTAGCGGGGGAATGTACAATGAGCAGTTCTTC.

The genes are TRBV5-1 and TRBJ1-1, with 10 bases fitting TRBD1. In germline, CDR1 is SGHRS, CDR2 YFSETQ. This CDR3 region has 15 residues. J lost 1 base, V lost 4 bases, and 4 bases had no gene match. The CDR3 is CASSVTGGKNTEAFF. DNA of the CDR3: TGCGCCAGCAGCGTGACAGGGGGCAAGAACACTGAAGCTTTCTTT.

The chain joins TRBV7-9 to TRBJ1-2, with no clear D. Germline-derived CDR1 and CDR2 are SEHNR and FQNEAQ (reference sequence). This CDR3 is built from 13 residues. Trimming left V 6 bases short and J 8 bases short, with 16 bases between. The CDR3 loop reads CASSDRSVLGYTF. In DNA form, the CDR3 reads TGTGCCAGCAGTGACCGGTCGGTGTTGGGCTACACCTTC.